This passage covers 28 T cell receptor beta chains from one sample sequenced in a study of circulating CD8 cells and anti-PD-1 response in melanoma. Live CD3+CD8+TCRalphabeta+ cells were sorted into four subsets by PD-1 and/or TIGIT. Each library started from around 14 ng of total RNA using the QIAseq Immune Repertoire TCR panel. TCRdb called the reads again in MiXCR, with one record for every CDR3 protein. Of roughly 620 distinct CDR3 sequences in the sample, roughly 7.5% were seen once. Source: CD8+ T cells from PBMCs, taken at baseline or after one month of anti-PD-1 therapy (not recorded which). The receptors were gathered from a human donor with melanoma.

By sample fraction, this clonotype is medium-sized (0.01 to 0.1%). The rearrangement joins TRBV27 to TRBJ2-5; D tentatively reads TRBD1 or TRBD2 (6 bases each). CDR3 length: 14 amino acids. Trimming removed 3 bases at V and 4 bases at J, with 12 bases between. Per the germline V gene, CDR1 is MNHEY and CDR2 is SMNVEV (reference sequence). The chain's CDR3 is CASSFGGGGETQYF. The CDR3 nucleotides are TGTGCCAGCAGTTTCGGGGGCGGTGGAGAGACCCAGTACTTC.

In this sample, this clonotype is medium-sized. Written as DNA, the CDR3 is TGTGCCTGGAGTGTAGGAGGGACGGGTCAGCCCCAGCATTTT. It encodes CAWSVGGTGQPQHF. The V call is TRBV30, the J call TRBJ1-5; weak D call: TRBD1 (5 bases). The CDR3 consists of 14 residues. The V and J ends lost 0 bases and 6 bases respectively, with 12 bases between them. CDR1 and CDR2 (germline): GTSNPN, SVGIG (reference sequence).

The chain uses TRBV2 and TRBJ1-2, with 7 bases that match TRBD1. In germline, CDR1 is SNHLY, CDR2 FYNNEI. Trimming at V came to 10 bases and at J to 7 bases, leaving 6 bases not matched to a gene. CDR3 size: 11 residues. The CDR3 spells CAINRGGGYTF. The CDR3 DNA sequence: TGTGCCATCAACAGGGGAGGTGGCTACACCTTC.

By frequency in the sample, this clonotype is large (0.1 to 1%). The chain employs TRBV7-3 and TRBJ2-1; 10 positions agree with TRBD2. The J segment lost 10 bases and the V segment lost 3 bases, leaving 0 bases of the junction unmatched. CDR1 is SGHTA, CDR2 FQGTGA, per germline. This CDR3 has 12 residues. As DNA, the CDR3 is TGTGCCAGCAGCTTTAGCGGGGGGGAGCAGTTCTTC. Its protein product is CASSFSGGEQFF.

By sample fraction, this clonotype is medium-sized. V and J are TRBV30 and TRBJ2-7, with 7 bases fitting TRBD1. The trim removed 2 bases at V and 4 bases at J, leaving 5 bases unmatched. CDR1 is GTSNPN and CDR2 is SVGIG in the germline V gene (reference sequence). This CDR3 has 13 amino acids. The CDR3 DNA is TGTGCCTGGAGTTACAGGGGAAGGTACGAGCAGTACTTC. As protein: CAWSYRGRYEQYF. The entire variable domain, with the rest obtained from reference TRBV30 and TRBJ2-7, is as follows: SQTIHQWPATLVQPVGSPLSLECTVEGTSNPNLYWYRQAAGRGLQLLFYSVGIGQISSEVPQNLSASRPQDRQFILSSKKLLLSDSGFYLCAWSYRGRYEQYFGPGTRLTVT.

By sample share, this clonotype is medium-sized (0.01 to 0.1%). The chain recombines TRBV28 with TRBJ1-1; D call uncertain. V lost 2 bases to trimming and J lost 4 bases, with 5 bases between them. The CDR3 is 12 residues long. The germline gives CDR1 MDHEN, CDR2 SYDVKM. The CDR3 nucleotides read TGTGCCAGCAGTTTAGATAGCACTGAAGCTTTCTTT. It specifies CASSLDSTEAFF. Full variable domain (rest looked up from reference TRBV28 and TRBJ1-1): DVKVTQSSRYLVKRTGEKVFLECVQDMDHENMFWYRQDPGLGLRLIYFSYDVKMKEKGDIPEGYSVSREKKERFSLILESASTNQTSMYLCASSLDSTEAFFGQGTRLTVV.

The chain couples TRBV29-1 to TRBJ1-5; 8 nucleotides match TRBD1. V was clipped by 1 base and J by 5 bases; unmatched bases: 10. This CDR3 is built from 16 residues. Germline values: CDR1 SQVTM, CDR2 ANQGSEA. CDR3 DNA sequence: TGCAGCGTTGAAGTAGTTGGCAGGGGGCAGGATCAGCCCCAGCATTTT. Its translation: CSVEVVGRGQDQPQHF.

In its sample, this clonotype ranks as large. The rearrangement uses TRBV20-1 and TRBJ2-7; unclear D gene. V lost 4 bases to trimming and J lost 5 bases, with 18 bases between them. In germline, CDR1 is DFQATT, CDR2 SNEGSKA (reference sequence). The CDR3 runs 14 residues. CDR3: CSATPIEGKDEQYF. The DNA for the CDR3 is TGCAGTGCTACTCCCATTGAAGGGAAGGACGAGCAGTACTTC.

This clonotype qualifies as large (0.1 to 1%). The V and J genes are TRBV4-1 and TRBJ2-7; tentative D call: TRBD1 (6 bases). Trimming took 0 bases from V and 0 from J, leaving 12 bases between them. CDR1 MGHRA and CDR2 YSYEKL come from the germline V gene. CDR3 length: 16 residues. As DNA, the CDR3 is TGCGCCAGCAGCCAAGAAATCGAGGACAGCTCCTACGAGCAGTACTTC. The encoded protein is CASSQEIEDSSYEQYF.

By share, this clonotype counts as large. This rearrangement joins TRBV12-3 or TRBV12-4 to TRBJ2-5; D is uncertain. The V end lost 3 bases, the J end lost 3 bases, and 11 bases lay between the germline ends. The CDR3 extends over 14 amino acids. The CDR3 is CASSLVPEEETQYF. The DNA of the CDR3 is TGTGCCAGCAGTTTGGTGCCAGAGGAAGAGACCCAGTACTTC.

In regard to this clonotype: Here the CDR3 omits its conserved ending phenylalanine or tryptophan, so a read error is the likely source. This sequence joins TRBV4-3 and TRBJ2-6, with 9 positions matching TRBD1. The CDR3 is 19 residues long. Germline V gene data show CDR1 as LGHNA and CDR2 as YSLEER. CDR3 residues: CASSQLAGTGSSGANALTL. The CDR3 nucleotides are TGCGCCAGCAGCCAACTGGCCGGGACAGGGAGCTCTGGGGCCAACGCCCTGACTCTC.

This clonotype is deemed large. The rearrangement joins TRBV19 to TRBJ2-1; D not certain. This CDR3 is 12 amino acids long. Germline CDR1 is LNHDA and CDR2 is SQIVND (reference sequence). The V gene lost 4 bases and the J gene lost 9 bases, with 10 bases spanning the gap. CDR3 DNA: TGTGCCAGTAGTAGTACGTGGGCTGAGCAGTTCTTC. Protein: CASSSTWAEQFF.

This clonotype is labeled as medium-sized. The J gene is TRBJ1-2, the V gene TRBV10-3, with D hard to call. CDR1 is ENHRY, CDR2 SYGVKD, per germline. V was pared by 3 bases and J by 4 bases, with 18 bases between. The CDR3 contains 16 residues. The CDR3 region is CAISDGADRLSYGYTF. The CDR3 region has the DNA TGTGCCATCAGTGATGGAGCGGATCGCCTCTCCTATGGCTACACCTTC.

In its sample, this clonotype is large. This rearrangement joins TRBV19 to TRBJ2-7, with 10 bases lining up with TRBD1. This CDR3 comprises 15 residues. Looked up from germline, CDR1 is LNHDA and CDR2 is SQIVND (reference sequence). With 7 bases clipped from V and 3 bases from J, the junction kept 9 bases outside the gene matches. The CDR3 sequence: CASTPGQGILYEQYF. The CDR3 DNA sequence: TGTGCCAGTACTCCGGGACAGGGGATCCTCTACGAGCAGTACTTC.

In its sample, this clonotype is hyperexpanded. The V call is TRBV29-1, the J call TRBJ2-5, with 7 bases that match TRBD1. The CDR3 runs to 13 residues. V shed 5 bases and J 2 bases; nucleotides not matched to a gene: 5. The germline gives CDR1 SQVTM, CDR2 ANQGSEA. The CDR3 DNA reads TGCAGCGTTCCGGGACAGATACAAGAGACCCAGTACTTC. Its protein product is CSVPGQIQETQYF.

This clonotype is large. The DNA of the CDR3 is TGTGCCAGTAGTGCCGGGACAGGGGTCTTAGATACGCAGTATTTT. Translated: CASSAGTGVLDTQYF. V and J are TRBV19 and TRBJ2-3; 10 positions match TRBD1. The V and J ends lost 5 bases and 5 bases, in that order; junction bases with no gene match: 7. This CDR3 comprises 15 residues. Germline lookup yields CDR1 LNHDA and CDR2 SQIVND (reference sequence).

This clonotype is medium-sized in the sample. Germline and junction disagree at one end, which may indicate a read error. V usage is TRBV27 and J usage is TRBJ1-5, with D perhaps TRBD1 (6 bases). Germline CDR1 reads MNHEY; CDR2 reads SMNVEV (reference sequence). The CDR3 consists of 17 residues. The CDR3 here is CASSHTWGEGGKQPQHF. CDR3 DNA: TGTGCCAGCAGTCACACATGGGGTGAGGGGGGCAAACAGCCCCAGCATTTT.

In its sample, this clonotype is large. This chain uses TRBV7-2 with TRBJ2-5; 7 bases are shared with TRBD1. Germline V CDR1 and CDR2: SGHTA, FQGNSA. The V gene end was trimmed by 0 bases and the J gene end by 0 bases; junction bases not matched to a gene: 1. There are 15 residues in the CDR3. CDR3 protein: CASSLAGQYQETQYF. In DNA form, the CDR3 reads TGTGCCAGCAGCTTAGCGGGACAGTACCAAGAGACCCAGTACTTC.

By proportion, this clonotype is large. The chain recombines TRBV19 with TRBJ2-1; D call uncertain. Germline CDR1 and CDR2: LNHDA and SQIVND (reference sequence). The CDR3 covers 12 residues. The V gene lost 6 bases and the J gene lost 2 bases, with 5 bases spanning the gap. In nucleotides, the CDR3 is TGTGCCAGTAGAACCCCCTACAATGAGCAGTTCTTC. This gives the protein CASRTPYNEQFF.

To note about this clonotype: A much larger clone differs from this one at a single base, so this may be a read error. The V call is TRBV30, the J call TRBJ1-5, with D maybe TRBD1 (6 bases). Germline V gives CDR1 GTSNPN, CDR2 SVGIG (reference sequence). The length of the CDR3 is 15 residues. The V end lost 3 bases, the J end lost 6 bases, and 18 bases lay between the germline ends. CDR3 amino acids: CAWRGGTTGSQPQHF. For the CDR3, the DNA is TGTGCCTGGAGAGGCGGGACAACTGGGAGTCAGCCCCAGCATTTT.

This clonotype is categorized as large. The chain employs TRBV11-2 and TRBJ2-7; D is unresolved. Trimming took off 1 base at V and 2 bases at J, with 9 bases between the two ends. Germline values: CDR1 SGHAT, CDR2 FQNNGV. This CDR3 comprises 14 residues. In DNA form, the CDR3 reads TGTGCCAGCAGCTTAGTTGGGCAGGCCTACGAGCAGTACTTC. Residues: CASSLVGQAYEQYF.

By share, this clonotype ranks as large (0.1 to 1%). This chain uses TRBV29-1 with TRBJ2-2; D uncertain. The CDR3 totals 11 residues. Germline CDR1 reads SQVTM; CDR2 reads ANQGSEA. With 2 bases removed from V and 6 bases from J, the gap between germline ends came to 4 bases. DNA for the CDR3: TGCAGCGTTGAACGGGCCGGGGAGCTGTTTTTT. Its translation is CSVERAGELFF.

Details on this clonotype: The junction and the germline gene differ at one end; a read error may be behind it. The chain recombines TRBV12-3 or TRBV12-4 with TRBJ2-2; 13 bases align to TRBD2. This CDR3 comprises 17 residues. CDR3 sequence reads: CASGPAGTSGDYGELLF. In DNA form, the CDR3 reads TGTGCCAGCGGTCCCGCCGGGACTAGCGGGGATTACGGGGAGCTGCTTTTT.

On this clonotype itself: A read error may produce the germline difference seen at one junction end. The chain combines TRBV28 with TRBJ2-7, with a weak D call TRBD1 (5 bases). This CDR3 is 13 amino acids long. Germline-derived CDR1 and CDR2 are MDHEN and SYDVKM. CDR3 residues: CASSLPGYHELYF. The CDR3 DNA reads TGTGCCAGCAGTTTACCAGGGTACCACGAGCTGTACTTC.

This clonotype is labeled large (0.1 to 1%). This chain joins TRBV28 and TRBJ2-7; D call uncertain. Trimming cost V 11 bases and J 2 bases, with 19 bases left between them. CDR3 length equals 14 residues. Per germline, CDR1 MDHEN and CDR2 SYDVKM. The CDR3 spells CAAQPTASTYEQYF. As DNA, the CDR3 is TGTGCCGCTCAACCGACGGCCTCAACCTACGAGCAGTACTTC. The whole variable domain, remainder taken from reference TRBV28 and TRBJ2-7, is DVKVTQSSRYLVKRTGEKVFLECVQDMDHENMFWYRQDPGLGLRLIYFSYDVKMKEKGDIPEGYSVSREKKERFSLILESASTNQTSMYLCAAQPTASTYEQYFGPGTRLTVT.

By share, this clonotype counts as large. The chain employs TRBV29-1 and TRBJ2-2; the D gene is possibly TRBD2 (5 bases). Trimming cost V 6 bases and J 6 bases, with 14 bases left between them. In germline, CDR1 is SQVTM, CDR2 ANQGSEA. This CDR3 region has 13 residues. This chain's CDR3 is CSVERGKSGELFF. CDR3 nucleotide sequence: TGCAGCGTCGAACGGGGAAAGTCCGGGGAGCTGTTTTTT.

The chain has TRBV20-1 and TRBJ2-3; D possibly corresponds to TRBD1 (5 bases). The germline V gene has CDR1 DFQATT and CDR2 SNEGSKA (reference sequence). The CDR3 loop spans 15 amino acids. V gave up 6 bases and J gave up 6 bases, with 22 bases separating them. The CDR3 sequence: CSAKAGSPSYDTQYF. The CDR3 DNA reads TGCAGTGCCAAGGCAGGGTCCCCGTCTTACGATACGCAGTATTTT.

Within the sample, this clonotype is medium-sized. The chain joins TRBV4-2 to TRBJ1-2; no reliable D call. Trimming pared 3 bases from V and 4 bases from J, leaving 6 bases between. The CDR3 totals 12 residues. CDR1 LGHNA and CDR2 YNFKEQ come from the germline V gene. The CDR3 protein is CASSQGLYGYTF. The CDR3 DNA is TGTGCCAGCAGCCAGGGCCTCTATGGCTACACCTTC.